The 19 T cell receptor beta chains given below trace back to one sample, sequenced in a study of blood T cell repertoires in COVID-19. Profiling relied on immunoSEQ multiplex PCR, and the TCRdb table lists in-frame clones only, not all of them. The sample lists over 75,000 clones, approximately 90% seen once, with approximately 2.2% in the top ten. The sample taken for sequencing was peripheral blood. The receptors here all came from a human donor with active COVID-19. The donor label of this sample is uncertain.

The rearrangement uses TRBV28 and TRBJ2-5; D is unclear. This CDR3 contains 11 residues. Trimming removed 3 bases at V and 14 bases at J, with 13 bases between. CDR1 and CDR2 (germline): MDHEN, SYDVKM. The CDR3 loop reads CASSFWAEVYF. The CDR3 DNA reads as TGTGCCAGCAGTTTTTGGGCTGAAGTTTACTTC.

Only one count was recorded for this clone. This sequence joins TRBV6-4 and TRBJ1-6, with a weak D call TRBD1 (6 bases). V was pared by 7 bases and J by 5 bases, with 21 bases between. This CDR3 has 17 residues. The germline V gene encodes CDR1 MRHNA and CDR2 SNTAGT. This chain's CDR3 is CASTPGQRARDNSPLHF. Here the CDR3 DNA reads TGTGCCAGCACCCCGGGACAAAGGGCCAGGGATAATTCACCCCTCCACTTT.

The genes are TRBV10-3 and TRBJ1-3, with D perhaps matching TRBD1 (5 bases). Germline values: CDR1 ENHRY, CDR2 SYGVKD. This CDR3 is 15 amino acids long. V dropped 9 bases and J dropped 0 bases, with 15 bases sitting between them. The CDR3 reads CAIGGGIDSGNTIYF. Here the CDR3 DNA reads TGTGCCATTGGGGGGGGAATCGACTCTGGAAACACCATATATTTT.

The gene calls are TRBV28 and TRBJ2-3; no clear D. V shed 6 bases and J shed 0 bases, with 7 bases lying between them. Looked up from germline, CDR1 is MDHEN and CDR2 is SYDVKM. The length of the CDR3 is 13 residues. The CDR3 here is CASRKTSTDTQYF. The CDR3 DNA follows: TGTGCCAGCAGAAAAACTAGCACAGATACGCAGTATTTT.

The V and J genes are TRBV7-9 and TRBJ2-1; a possible D gene is TRBD2 (6 bases). Trimming shortened V by 3 bases and J by 8 bases, and 14 bases separated the two germline ends. Germline CDR1 reads SEHNR; CDR2 reads FQNEAQ (reference sequence). The CDR3 is made up of 14 amino acids. CDR3 bases: TGTGCCAGCAGCTTTGCCAGGGAGGTAGATGAGCAGTTCTTC. Its protein product is CASSFAREVDEQFF.

By sample fraction, this clone is medium-sized (0.01 to 0.1%). The chain combines TRBV9 with TRBJ2-3; 7 nucleotides agree with TRBD1. CDR3 length: 16 amino acids. Germline CDR1 SGDLS, CDR2 YYNGEE. Losses at the gene ends were 0 bases for V and 1 base for J; bases not matched to a gene: 5. The CDR3 reads CASSVGNRGGTDTQYF. For the CDR3, the DNA is TGTGCCAGCAGCGTAGGAAACAGGGGTGGCACAGATACGCAGTATTTT.

The chain joins TRBV5-1 to TRBJ1-1; TRBD1 is a possible D gene (5 bases). CDR3 length: 15 residues. Trimming pared 1 base from V and 1 base from J, leaving 11 bases between. CDR1 is SGHRS and CDR2 is YFSETQ in the germline V gene. Here the CDR3 reads CASSLRQSWNTEAFF. CDR3 DNA: TGCGCCAGCAGCTTGAGACAGAGTTGGAACACTGAAGCTTTCTTT.

This clone was counted only a few times. The J gene is TRBJ2-7, the V gene TRBV5-4; 8 bases align to TRBD2. V shed 4 bases, J shed 3 bases, and the junction held 6 bases outside the gene matches. CDR1 and CDR2 (germline): SGHNT, YYREEE (reference sequence). This CDR3 is built from 14 residues. CDR3 loop: CASSPGAGGYEQYF. The CDR3 DNA reads TGTGCCAGCAGCCCGGGGGCGGGGGGCTACGAGCAGTACTTC.

The chain carries TRBV2 and TRBJ1-2, with no clear D. V shed 5 bases and J shed 6 bases, with 13 bases lying between them. The CDR3 consists of 13 residues. Germline V gene sequence: CDR1 SNHLY, CDR2 FYNNEI. The CDR3: CASSSIPGNGYTF. CDR3 coding DNA: TGTGCCAGCAGTTCGATCCCGGGGAATGGCTACACCTTC.

This chain links TRBV4-3 with TRBJ2-7, with TRBD2 matching 8 bases. Per the germline V gene, CDR1 is LGHNA and CDR2 is YSLEER. The CDR3 covers 15 residues. With V trimmed by 8 bases and J by 2 bases, 11 bases remained unmatched. The CDR3 nucleotides read TGCGCCAGCGCCGGGGTCGGGGGGGCGGCCTACGAGCAGTACTTC. It translates to CASAGVGGAAYEQYF.

This CDR3 is CATSGQGDGTDTQYF. The DNA for the CDR3 is TGTGCCACCAGCGGACAGGGGGACGGCACAGATACGCAGTATTTT. V usage is TRBV15 and J usage is TRBJ2-3; 10 bases are a match to TRBD1. This CDR3 has 15 residues. Germline CDR1 reads LNHNV; CDR2 reads YYDKDF (reference sequence). V gave up 5 bases and J gave up 1 base; unmatched junction bases: 3. The complete variable domain, with remaining parts taken from reference TRBV15 and TRBJ2-3, reads DAMVIQNPRYQVTQFGKPVTLSCSQTLNHNVMYWYQQKSSQAPKLLFHYYDKDFNNEADTPDNFQSRRPNTSFCFLDIRSPGLGDTAMYLCATSGQGDGTDTQYFGPGTRLTVL.

The chain recombines TRBV5-1 with TRBJ2-3; D is perhaps TRBD2 (5 bases). This CDR3 is 17 amino acids long. Germline assignment: CDR1 SGHRS and CDR2 YFSETQ. V shed 1 base and J shed 1 base, with 16 bases lying between them. CDR3 amino acids: CASSLLVLGWGTDTQYF. The CDR3 nucleotides are TGCGCCAGCAGCTTGTTGGTACTAGGTTGGGGCACAGATACGCAGTATTTT.

The gene calls are TRBV5-1 and TRBJ1-1, with a possible D match to TRBD1 (5 bases). Trimming took 2 bases from V and 5 from J, leaving 7 bases between them. The CDR3 totals 12 residues. CDR1 and CDR2 (germline): SGHRS, YFSETQ. In DNA form, the CDR3 reads TGCGCCAGCAGCTTAAGGGGAACTGAAGCTTTCTTT. Its protein product is CASSLRGTEAFF.

The chain carries TRBV2 and TRBJ2-3; maybe TRBD1 (5 bases). Trimming stripped 3 bases from V and 2 bases from J, with 24 bases between. The CDR3 is 19 residues long. Germline V gene sequence: CDR1 SNHLY, CDR2 FYNNEI. The CDR3: CASSDGQKPFRGNTDTQYF. The DNA for the CDR3 is TGTGCCAGCAGTGATGGTCAGAAACCGTTTAGGGGTAACACAGATACGCAGTATTTT.

This clone was counted once. The V call is TRBV7-2, the J call TRBJ2-7, with D possibly TRBD2 on 5 matching bases. This CDR3 comprises 16 residues. V lost 6 bases and J lost 5, with 23 bases in between. CDR1 SGHTA and CDR2 FQGNSA come from the germline V gene. CDR3 sequence (DNA): TGTGCCAGCAGTACCCGCGGGTCGTATTCCCCCCACGAGCAGTACTTC. It yields the protein CASSTRGSYSPHEQYF.

The chain employs TRBV5-4 and TRBJ2-3, with 7 bases matching TRBD2. This CDR3 has 17 amino acids. Trimming took 4 bases from V and 3 from J; bases not matched to a gene: 14. The V gene's germline CDR1 is SGHNT and CDR2 YYREEE (reference sequence). In DNA form, the CDR3 reads TGTGCCAGCAGCGAATCTCTCGCGGGGGTGGGGACAGATACGCAGTATTTT. Amino acid sequence: CASSESLAGVGTDTQYF.

This sequence joins TRBV6-1 and TRBJ2-2, with TRBD2 matching 14 bases. J lost 0 bases, V lost 2 bases, and 8 bases had no gene match. The CDR3 loop spans 20 amino acids. The germline CDR1 and CDR2 sequences are MNHNS and SASEGT. The CDR3 DNA reads as TGTGCCAGCAGTGAACGGACTAGCGGGGGGCCAATCACGAACACCGGGGAGCTGTTTTTT. Protein sequence: CASSERTSGGPITNTGELFF.

This clone was observed a few times. The rearrangement links TRBV6-5 to TRBJ2-7, with TRBD2 as a possible D gene (6 bases). The CDR3 totals 12 residues. Germline assignment: CDR1 MNHEY and CDR2 SVGAGI. V was trimmed by 6 bases and J by 7 bases, leaving 13 bases between them. This CDR3 reads CASRGLQFEQYF. The CDR3 region has the DNA TGTGCCAGCAGGGGACTGCAATTTGAGCAGTACTTC.

The chain has TRBV6-6 and TRBJ1-1; D unclear. V dropped 6 bases and J dropped 8 bases, with 16 bases sitting between them. The CDR3 has 13 amino acids. Per the germline V gene, CDR1 is MNHNY and CDR2 is SVGAGI (reference sequence). The CDR3 region has the DNA TGTGCCAGCAGCCCGGGTGTTCCAGAGGAAGCTTTCTTT. This encodes CASSPGVPEEAFF.